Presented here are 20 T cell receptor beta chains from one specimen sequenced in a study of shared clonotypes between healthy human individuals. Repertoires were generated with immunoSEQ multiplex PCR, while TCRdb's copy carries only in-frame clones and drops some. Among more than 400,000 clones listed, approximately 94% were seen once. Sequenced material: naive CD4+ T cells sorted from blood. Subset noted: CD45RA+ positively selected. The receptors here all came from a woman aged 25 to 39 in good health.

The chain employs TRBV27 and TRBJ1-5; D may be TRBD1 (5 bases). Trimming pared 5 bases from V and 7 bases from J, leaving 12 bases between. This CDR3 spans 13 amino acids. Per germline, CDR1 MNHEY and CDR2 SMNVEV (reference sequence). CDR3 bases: TGTGCCAGCAGTCAGCTAGACAGCCAGCCCCAGCATTTT. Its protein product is CASSQLDSQPQHF.

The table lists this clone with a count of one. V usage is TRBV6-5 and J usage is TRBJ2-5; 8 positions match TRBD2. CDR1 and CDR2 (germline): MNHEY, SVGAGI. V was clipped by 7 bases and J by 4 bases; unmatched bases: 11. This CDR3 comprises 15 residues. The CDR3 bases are TGTGCCAGCACCTCGAGCGGGGGAGGACGAGAGACCCAGTACTTC. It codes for CASTSSGGGRETQYF.

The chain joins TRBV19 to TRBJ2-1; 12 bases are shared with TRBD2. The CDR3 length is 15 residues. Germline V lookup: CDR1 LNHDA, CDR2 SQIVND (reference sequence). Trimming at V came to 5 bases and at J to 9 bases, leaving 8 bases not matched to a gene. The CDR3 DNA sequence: TGTGCCAGTAGTGTGACTAGCGGGAGTCCTAGTGAGCAGTTCTTC. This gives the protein CASSVTSGSPSEQFF.

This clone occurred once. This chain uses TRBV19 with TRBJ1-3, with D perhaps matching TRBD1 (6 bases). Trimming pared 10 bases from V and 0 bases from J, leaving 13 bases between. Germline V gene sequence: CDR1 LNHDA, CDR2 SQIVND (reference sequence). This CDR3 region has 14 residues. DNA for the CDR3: TGTGCCACACGCGACAGGAGCTCTGGAAACACCATATATTTT. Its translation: CATRDRSSGNTIYF.

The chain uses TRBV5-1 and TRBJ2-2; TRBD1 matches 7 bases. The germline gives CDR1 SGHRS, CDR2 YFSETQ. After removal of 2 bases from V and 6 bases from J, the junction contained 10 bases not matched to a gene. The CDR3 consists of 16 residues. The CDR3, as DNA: TGCGCCAGCAGCTTATTTGCAGGGGGTGAGCCCGGGGAGCTGTTTTTT. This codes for CASSLFAGGEPGELFF.

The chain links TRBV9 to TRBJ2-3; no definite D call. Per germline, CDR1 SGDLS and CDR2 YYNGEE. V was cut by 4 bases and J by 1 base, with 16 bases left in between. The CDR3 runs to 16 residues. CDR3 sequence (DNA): TGTGCCAGCAGCCCTGGGTCGGCTCCACGCACAGATACGCAGTATTTT. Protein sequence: CASSPGSAPRTDTQYF.

CDR3 loop: CATSKRTGHSNQPQHF. The DNA of the CDR3 is TGTGCCACCAGCAAGCGGACGGGACATAGCAATCAGCCCCAGCATTTT. This sequence joins TRBV15 and TRBJ1-5; possible D gene TRBD1, 6 bases. CDR3 length equals 16 residues. From germline, CDR1 is LNHNV and CDR2 YYDKDF (reference sequence). Trimming removed 4 bases at V and 0 bases at J, with 13 bases between.

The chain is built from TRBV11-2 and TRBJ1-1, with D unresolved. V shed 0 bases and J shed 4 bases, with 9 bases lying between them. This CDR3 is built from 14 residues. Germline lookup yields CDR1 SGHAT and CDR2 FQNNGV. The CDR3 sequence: CASSLDQVSTEAFF. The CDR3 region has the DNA TGTGCCAGCAGCTTAGATCAGGTTTCCACTGAAGCTTTCTTT.

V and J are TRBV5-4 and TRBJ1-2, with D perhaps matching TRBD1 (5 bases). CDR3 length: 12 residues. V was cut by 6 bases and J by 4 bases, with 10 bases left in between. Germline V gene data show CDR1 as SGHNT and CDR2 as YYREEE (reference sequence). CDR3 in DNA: TGTGCCAGCAAATCGAGGGGCTATGGCTACACCTTC. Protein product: CASKSRGYGYTF.

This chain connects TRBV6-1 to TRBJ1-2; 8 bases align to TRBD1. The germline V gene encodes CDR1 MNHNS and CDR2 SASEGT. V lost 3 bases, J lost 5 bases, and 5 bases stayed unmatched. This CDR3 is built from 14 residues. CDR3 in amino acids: CASSELQGGYGYTF. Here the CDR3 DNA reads TGTGCCAGCAGTGAGCTACAGGGGGGATATGGCTACACCTTC.

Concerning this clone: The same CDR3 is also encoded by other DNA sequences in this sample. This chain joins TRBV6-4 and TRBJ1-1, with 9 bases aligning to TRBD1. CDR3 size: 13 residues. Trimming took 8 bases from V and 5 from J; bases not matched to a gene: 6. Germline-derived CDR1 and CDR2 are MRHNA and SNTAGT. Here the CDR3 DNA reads TGTGCCAGCCGTAGGACAGGGGAAACTGAAGCTTTCTTT. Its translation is CASRRTGETEAFF.

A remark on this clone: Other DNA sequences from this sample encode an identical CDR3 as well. CDR3: CASSLEAEETQYF. In DNA, the CDR3 is TGTGCCAGCAGCTTGGAAGCGGAAGAGACCCAGTACTTC. The chain has TRBV5-4 and TRBJ2-5; D might be TRBD2 (5 bases). Trimming took 0 bases from V and 3 from J, leaving 6 bases between them. Germline lookup yields CDR1 SGHNT and CDR2 YYREEE (reference sequence). The CDR3 consists of 13 residues. Looking up the rest from reference TRBV5-4 and TRBJ2-5 gives the full variable domain: ETGVTQSPTHLIKTRGQQVTLRCSSQSGHNTVSWYQQALGQGPQFIFQYYREEENGRGNFPPRFSGLQFPNYSSELNVNALELDDSALYLCASSLEAEETQYFGPGTRLLVL.

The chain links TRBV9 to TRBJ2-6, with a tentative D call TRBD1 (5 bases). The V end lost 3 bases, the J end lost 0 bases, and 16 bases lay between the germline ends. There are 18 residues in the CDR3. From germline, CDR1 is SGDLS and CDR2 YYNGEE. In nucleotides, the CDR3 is TGTGCCAGCAGCGGAAGGACACCCACCCACTCTGGGGCCAACGTCCTGACTTTC. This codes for CASSGRTPTHSGANVLTF.

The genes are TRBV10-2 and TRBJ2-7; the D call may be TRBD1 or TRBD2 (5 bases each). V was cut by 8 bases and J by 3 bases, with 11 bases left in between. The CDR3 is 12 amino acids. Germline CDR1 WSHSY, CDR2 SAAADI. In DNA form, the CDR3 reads TGCGCCAGCTCCCGGGACCTCTACGAGCAGTACTTC. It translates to CASSRDLYEQYF.

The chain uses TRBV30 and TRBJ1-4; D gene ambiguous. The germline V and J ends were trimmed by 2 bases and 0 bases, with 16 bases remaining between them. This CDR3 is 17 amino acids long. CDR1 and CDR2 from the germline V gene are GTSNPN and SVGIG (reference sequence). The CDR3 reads CAWSSPAVLATNEKLFF. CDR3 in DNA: TGTGCCTGGAGTAGCCCGGCCGTCCTTGCAACTAATGAAAAACTGTTTTTT.

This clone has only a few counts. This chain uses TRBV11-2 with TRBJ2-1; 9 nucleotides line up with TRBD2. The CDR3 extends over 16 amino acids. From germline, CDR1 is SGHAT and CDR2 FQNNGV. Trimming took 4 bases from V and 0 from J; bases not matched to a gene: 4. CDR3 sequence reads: CASSSYSGSSYNEQFF. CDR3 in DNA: TGTGCCAGCAGCTCTTATAGCGGGAGCTCCTACAATGAGCAGTTCTTC.

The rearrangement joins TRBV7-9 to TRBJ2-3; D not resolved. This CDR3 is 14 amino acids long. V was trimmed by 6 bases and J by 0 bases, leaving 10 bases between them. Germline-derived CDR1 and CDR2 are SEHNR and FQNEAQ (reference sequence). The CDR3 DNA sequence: TGTGCCAGCAGTCAACACACCAGCACAGATACGCAGTATTTT. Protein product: CASSQHTSTDTQYF.

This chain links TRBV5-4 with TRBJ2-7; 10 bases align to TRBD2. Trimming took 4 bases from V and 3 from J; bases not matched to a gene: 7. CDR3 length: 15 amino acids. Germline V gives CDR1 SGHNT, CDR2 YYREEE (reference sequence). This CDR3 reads CASSKTGTSVYEQYF. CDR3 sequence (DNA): TGTGCCAGCAGCAAAACCGGGACTAGCGTCTACGAGCAGTACTTC.

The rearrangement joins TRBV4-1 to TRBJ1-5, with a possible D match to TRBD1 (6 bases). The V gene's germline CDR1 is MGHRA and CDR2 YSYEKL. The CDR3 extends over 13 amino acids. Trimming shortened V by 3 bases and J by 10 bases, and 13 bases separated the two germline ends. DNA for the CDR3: TGCGCCAGCAGCCAGATAGGACAGTACCCCCAGCATTTT. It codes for CASSQIGQYPQHF.

CDR3 amino acids: CATSTANLRAIKNIQYF. The CDR3 bases are TGTGCCACCAGCACCGCCAATTTGAGGGCTATTAAAAACATTCAGTACTTC. The chain is built from TRBV15 and TRBJ2-4; TRBD2 might be the D (5 bases). V lost 4 bases and J lost 4, with 20 bases in between. Germline V gives CDR1 LNHNV, CDR2 YYDKDF (reference sequence). The CDR3 has 17 residues.